These T cell receptor beta chains were read from a single sample in a study of blood T cell repertoires in COVID-19. Libraries were prepared by immunoSEQ multiplex PCR; TCRdb keeps only in-frame clonotypes and omits some of them. Found here are under 200,000 clones, roughly 86% of them singletons; the top ten hold 2.5% to 4%. The specimen was peripheral blood. These receptors were taken from a man aged 65-85 years with acute or convalescent COVID-19. The conserved cysteine and the conserved F or W are not part of the CDR3 here.

TRBJ2-7 TRBV11-2 ASSSGRRLADLSSYEQY
TRBJ1-1 TRBV28 ASSLGGAGLEAF
TRBJ1-2 TRBV19 ASSLPTVMGYGYT
TRBJ1-4 TRBV5-1 ASREDPQNEKLF
TRBJ2-7 TRBV5-1 ASSSGQGIDEQY
TRBJ1-4 TRBV25-1 ASSSRGPNEKLF
TRBJ2-1 TRBV27 ASSRTGYNEQF
TRBJ2-7 TRBV27 ASSPTEFIYEQY
TRBJ1-2 TRBV7-9 ASSSGQGNYGYT
TRBJ2-1 TRBV28 ASSFPLQGISYNEQF
TRBJ2-5 TRBV4-1 ASSHRTGGTETQY
TRBJ2-5 TRBV5-1 ASSIRTSGRFQETQY
TRBJ2-3 TRBV5-1 ASSGETSSTDTQY
TRBJ1-5 TRBV7-8 ASSPWTANSNQPQH
TRBJ1-5 TRBV2 ASSLDRGSNQPQH
TRBJ2-3 TRBV7-8 ASSRQWGDTDTQY
TRBJ2-1 TRBV6-6 ASSPGTSGYNEQF
TRBJ1-3 TRBV24-1 ATSDPGGAGNTIY
TRBJ1-4 TRBV9 ASSARGTANEKLF
TRBJ1-1 TRBV7-3 ASSLTSGMNTEAF